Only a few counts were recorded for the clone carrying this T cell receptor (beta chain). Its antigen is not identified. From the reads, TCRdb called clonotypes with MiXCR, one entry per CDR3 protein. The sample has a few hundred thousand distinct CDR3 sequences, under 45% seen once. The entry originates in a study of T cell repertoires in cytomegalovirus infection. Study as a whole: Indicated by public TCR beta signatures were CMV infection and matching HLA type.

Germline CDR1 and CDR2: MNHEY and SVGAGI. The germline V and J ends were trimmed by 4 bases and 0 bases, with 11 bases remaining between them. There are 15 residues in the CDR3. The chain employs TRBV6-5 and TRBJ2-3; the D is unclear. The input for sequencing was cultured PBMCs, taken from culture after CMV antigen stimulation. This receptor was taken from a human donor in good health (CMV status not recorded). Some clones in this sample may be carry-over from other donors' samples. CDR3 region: CASSSLGISTDTQYF. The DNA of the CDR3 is TGTGCCAGCAGTTCCTTAGGGATAAGCACAGATACGCAGTATTTT.